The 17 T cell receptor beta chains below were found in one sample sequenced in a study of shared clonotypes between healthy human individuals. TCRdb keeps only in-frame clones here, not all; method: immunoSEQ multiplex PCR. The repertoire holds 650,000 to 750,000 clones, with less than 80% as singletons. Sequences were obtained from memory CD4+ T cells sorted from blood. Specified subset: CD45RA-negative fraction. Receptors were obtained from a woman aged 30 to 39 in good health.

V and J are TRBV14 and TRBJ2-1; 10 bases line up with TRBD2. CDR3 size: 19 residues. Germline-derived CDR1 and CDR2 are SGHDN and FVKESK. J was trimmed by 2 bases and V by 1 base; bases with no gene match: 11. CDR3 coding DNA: TGTGCCAGCAGCCAAGCCGCTCTAGCGGGAGAGGGAACCTACAATGAGCAGTTCTTC. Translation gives CASSQAALAGEGTYNEQFF.

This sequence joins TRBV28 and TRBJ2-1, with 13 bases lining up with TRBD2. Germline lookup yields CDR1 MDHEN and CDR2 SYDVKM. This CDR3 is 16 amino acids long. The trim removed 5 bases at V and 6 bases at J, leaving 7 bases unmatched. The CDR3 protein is CASSGGLAGWGNEQFF. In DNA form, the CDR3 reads TGTGCCAGCAGTGGGGGACTAGCGGGATGGGGCAATGAGCAGTTCTTC.

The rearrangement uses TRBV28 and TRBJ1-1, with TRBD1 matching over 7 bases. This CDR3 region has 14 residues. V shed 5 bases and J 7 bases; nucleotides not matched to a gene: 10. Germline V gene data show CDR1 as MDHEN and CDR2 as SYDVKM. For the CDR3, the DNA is TGTGCCAGCAGTCCTCCGGGACAGCCATTTGAAGCTTTCTTT. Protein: CASSPPGQPFEAFF.

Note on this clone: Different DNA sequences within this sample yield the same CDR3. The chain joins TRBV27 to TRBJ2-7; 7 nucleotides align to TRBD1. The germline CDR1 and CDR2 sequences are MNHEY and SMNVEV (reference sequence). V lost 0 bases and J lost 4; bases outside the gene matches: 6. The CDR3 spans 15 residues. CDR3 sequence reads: CASSLSKGQLYEQYF. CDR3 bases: TGTGCCAGCAGTTTATCGAAGGGACAGCTTTACGAGCAGTACTTC.

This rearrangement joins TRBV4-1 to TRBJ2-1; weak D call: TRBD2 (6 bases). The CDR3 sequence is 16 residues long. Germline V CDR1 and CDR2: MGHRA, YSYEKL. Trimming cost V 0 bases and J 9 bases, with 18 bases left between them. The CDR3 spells CASSQEAGPFWSEQFF. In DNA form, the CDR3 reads TGCGCCAGCAGCCAAGAAGCGGGCCCGTTCTGGAGTGAGCAGTTCTTC.

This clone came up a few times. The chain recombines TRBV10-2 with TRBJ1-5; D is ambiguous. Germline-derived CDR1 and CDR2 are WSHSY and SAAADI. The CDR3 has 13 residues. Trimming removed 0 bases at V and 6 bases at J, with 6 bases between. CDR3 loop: CASSESGSQPQHF. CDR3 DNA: TGCGCCAGCAGTGAGTCTGGATCTCAGCCCCAGCATTTT.

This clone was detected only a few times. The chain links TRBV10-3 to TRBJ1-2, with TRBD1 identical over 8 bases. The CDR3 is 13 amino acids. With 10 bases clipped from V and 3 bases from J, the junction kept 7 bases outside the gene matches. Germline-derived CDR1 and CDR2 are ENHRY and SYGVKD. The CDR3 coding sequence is TGTGCCACCTCAGAGACAGGGGACTATGGCTACACCTTC. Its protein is CATSETGDYGYTF.

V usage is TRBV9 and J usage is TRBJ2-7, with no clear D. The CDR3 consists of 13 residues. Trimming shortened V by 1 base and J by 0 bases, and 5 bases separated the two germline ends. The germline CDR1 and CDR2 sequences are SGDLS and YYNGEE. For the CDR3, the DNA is TGTGCCAGCAGCGTACTGCCCTCCTACGAGCAGTACTTC. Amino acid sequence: CASSVLPSYEQYF.

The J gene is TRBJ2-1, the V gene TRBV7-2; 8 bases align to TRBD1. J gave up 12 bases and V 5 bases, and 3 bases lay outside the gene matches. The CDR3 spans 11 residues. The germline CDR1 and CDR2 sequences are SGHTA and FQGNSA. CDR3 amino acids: CASSRRGLQFF. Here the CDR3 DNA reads TGTGCCAGCAGCCGCAGGGGGCTGCAGTTCTTC.

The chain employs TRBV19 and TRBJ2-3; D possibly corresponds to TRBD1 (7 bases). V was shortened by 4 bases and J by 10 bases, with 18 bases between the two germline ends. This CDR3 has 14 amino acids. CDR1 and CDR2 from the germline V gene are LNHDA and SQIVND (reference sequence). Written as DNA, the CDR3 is TGTGCCAGTAGTAGAAAGGAGGGGGCCCCGGCGCAGTATTTT. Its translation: CASSRKEGAPAQYF.

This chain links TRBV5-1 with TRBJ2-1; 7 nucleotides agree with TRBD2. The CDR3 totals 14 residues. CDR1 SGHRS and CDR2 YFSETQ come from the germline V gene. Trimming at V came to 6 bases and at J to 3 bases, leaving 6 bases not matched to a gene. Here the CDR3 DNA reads TGCGCCAGCATACGGGCTAGCGGCTACAATGAGCAGTTCTTC. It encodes CASIRASGYNEQFF. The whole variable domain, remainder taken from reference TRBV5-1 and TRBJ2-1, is KAGVTQTPRYLIKTRGQQVTLSCSPISGHRSVSWYQQTPGQGLQFLFEYFSETQRNKGNFPGRFSGRQFSNSRSEMNVSTLELGDSALYLCASIRASGYNEQFFGPGTRLTVL.

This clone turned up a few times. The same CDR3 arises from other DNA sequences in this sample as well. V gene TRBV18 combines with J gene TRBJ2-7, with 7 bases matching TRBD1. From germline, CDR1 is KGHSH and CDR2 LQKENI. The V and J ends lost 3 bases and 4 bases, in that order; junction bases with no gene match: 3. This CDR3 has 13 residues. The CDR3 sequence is CASSPGQSYEQYF. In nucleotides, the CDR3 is TGTGCCAGCTCACCGGGACAGTCATACGAGCAGTACTTC.

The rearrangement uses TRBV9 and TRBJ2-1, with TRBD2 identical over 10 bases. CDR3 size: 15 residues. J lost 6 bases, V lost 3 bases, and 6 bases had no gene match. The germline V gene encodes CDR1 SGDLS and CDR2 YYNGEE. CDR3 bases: TGTGCCAGCAGCGCCACGCTAGCGGGAGTCAATGAGCAGTTCTTC. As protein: CASSATLAGVNEQFF.

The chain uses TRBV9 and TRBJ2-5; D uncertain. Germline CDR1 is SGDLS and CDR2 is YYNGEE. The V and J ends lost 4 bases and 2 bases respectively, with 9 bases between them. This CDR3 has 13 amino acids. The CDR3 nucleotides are TGTGCCAGCAGCCGCGCTAGTCAAGAGACCCAGTACTTC. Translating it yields CASSRASQETQYF.

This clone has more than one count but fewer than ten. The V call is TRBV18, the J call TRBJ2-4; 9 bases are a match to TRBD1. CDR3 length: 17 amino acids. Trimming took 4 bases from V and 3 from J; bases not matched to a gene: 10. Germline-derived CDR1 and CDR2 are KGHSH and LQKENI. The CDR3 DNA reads TGTGCCAGCTCACGCGGTGCGACAGGGGGTAGCAAAAACATTCAGTACTTC. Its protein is CASSRGATGGSKNIQYF.

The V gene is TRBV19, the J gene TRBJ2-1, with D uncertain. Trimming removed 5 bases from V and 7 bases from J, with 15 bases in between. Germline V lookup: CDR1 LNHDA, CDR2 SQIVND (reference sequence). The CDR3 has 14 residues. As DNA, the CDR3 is TGTGCCAGTAGTTTCATGACTGGTAATAATGAGCAGTTCTTC. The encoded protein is CASSFMTGNNEQFF.

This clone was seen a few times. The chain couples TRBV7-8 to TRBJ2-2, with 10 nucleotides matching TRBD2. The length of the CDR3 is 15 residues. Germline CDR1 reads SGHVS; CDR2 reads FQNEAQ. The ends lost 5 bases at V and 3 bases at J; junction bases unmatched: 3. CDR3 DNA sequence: TGTGCCAGCAGCCTGAGCGGGAGGGACACCGGGGAGCTGTTTTTT. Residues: CASSLSGRDTGELFF.